The 21 T cell receptor beta chains below all came from one sample that was sequenced in a study of T cells in Graves' hyperthyroidism and ophthalmopathy. There were TCR beta CDR3 regions amplified from RNA transcripts. HTBI primers were the set used in a first-round RT-PCR of the TCR CDR3. TCRdb re-called the multiplex PCR reads with MiXCR, one entry per CDR3 protein. The data show approximately 620,000 distinct CDR3 sequences, 15% to 20% seen once. The sequenced sample consisted of blood. These receptors were taken from a woman in her thirties or forties with Graves' ophthalmopathy.

In this sample, this clonotype turned up many times. The chain links TRBV2 to TRBJ2-3, with 7 positions matching TRBD2. Germline values: CDR1 SNHLY, CDR2 FYNNEI. V lost 5 bases to trimming and J lost 1 base; unmatched junction nucleotides: 9. The CDR3 has 16 amino acids. CDR3 region: CASSRDSGPRTDTQYF. CDR3 in DNA: TGTGCCAGCAGTAGGGATAGCGGGCCTCGCACAGATACGCAGTATTTT. The entire variable domain, with the rest obtained from reference TRBV2 and TRBJ2-3, is as follows: EPEVTQTPSHQVTQMGQEVILRCVPISNHLYFYWYRQILGQKVEFLVSFYNNEISEKSEIFDDQFSVERPDGSNFTLKIRSTKLEDSAMYFCASSRDSGPRTDTQYFGPGTRLTVL.

The gene calls are TRBV20-1 and TRBJ1-1, with 7 bases fitting TRBD1. The CDR3 extends over 14 amino acids. Germline V gene sequence: CDR1 DFQATT, CDR2 SNEGSKA (reference sequence). V trimming: 1 base; J trimming: 0 bases; junction bases outside the gene matches: 2. CDR3 residues: CSARGGTVNTEAFF. The CDR3, as DNA: TGCAGTGCTAGAGGAGGGACAGTGAACACTGAAGCTTTCTTT.

The V gene is TRBV5-4, the J gene TRBJ1-1; D unresolved. CDR3 length: 15 residues. The germline CDR1 and CDR2 sequences are SGHNT and YYREEE (reference sequence). Between the trimmed V and J ends, which lost 0 bases and 6 bases, there was a span of 15 bases. CDR3 sequence (DNA): TGTGCCAGCAGCTTGGCCGAGGAGCGCAGAGCTGAAGCTTTCTTT. Translation gives CASSLAEERRAEAFF.

Note on this clonotype: With a much larger clone just one base away, this may be a read error. The chain couples TRBV6-1 to TRBJ2-5, with TRBD1 matching 7 bases. J lost 2 bases, V lost 8 bases, and 2 bases had no gene match. This CDR3 is 12 amino acids long. Germline CDR1 reads MNHNS; CDR2 reads SASEGT. The CDR3 is CASEGQQETQYF. CDR3 DNA sequence: TGTGCCAGCGAGGGACAGCAAGAGACCCAGTACTTC.

The chain is built from TRBV19 and TRBJ2-7; TRBD2 agrees at 7 bases. The length of the CDR3 is 15 residues. CDR1 LNHDA and CDR2 SQIVND come from the germline V gene (reference sequence). The trim removed 5 bases at V and 2 bases at J, leaving 9 bases unmatched. The CDR3 is CASSRGAGSTYEQYF. DNA of the CDR3: TGTGCCAGTAGTCGAGGAGCGGGGTCCACCTACGAGCAGTACTTC.

This chain uses TRBV27 with TRBJ1-3; D gene unclear. Per germline, CDR1 MNHEY and CDR2 SMNVEV (reference sequence). CDR3 length: 15 residues. Trimming removed 0 bases at V and 0 bases at J, with 6 bases between. CDR3 DNA sequence: TGTGCCAGCAGTTTATCCGGGATCTCTGGAAACACCATATATTTT. Its protein is CASSLSGISGNTIYF.

The chain uses TRBV20-1 and TRBJ2-5, with a possible D match to TRBD2 (5 bases). This CDR3 contains 15 residues. Trimming left V 0 bases short and J 5 bases short, with 16 bases between. Germline lookup yields CDR1 DFQATT and CDR2 SNEGSKA (reference sequence). CDR3 in amino acids: CSARDLTGYGETQYF. The DNA for the CDR3 is TGCAGTGCTAGAGATCTGACGGGGTACGGTGAGACCCAGTACTTC.

This clonotype turned up a few times. The chain recombines TRBV19 with TRBJ2-2, with 9 bases aligning to TRBD1. This CDR3 contains 16 residues. V shed 7 bases, J shed 4 bases, and the junction held 10 bases outside the gene matches. Germline CDR1 is LNHDA and CDR2 is SQIVND (reference sequence). The CDR3 is CASTDRDRVITGELFF. CDR3 nucleotides: TGTGCCAGTACAGACCGGGACAGGGTAATCACCGGGGAGCTGTTTTTT.

Note on this clonotype: This likely comes from a read error, as the CDR3 has no conserved phenylalanine or tryptophan at its end. The rearrangement joins TRBV27 to TRBJ1-1; D perhaps matches TRBD1 (6 bases). This CDR3 is 14 amino acids long. Germline CDR1 and CDR2: MNHEY and SMNVEV (reference sequence). V lost 5 bases and J lost 5, with 15 bases in between. DNA of the CDR3: TGTGCCAGCAGTCCTAATCGGGGGGCGACTGAAGCTTTCCTT. It yields the protein CASSPNRGATEAFL.

This clonotype was seen a few times. This sequence joins TRBV5-5 and TRBJ1-4, with TRBD1 matching over 8 bases. The germline gives CDR1 SGHKS, CDR2 YYEKEE (reference sequence). This CDR3 has 16 amino acids. The V segment lost 3 bases and the J segment 8 bases; nucleotides outside the gene matches: 12. The CDR3 bases are TGTGCCAGCAGCTATGGACAGGGTTCGTGGCGGGAAAAACTGTTTTTT. Residues: CASSYGQGSWREKLFF.

The table lists this clonotype with many counts. The V call is TRBV2, the J call TRBJ2-1; D is unclear. CDR1 and CDR2 (germline): SNHLY, FYNNEI. Deletions cut 7 bases from V and 6 bases from J, with 16 bases between. The CDR3 contains 14 residues. The CDR3 DNA follows: TGTGCCAGCAATGAGAGGTTGGTTGGCAATGAGCAGTTCTTC. Amino acids: CASNERLVGNEQFF.

In its sample, this clonotype was seen a few times. This sequence joins TRBV28 and TRBJ2-7; 8 nucleotides align to TRBD2. The CDR3 covers 14 residues. V dropped 6 bases and J dropped 4; count of bases not matched to a gene: 8. CDR1 and CDR2 (germline): MDHEN, SYDVKM. The CDR3 region is CASRGLAGLYEQYF. The CDR3 DNA reads TGTGCCAGCAGGGGGCTAGCGGGCCTTTACGAGCAGTACTTC.

The table lists this clonotype with a few counts. V gene TRBV2 combines with J gene TRBJ1-3; the D is unclear. Trimming stripped 3 bases from V and 4 bases from J, with 10 bases between. The CDR3 has 14 amino acids. The germline V gene has CDR1 SNHLY and CDR2 FYNNEI. CDR3 protein: CASSEEGTGNTIYF. CDR3 bases: TGTGCCAGCAGTGAGGAGGGAACAGGAAACACCATATATTTT.

This clonotype was counted only a few times. The junction differs from germline at one of its ends, possibly a read error. The V gene is TRBV7-8, the J gene TRBJ2-1; TRBD1 matches at 7 bases. Germline V CDR1 and CDR2: SGHVS, FQNEAQ. The CDR3 is 15 residues long. CDR3 DNA: TGTGCCAGCAGCTTAACAGGGGCTTTCTACAATGAGCAGCTCTTC. This gives the protein CASSLTGAFYNEQLF.

DNA of the CDR3: TGCGCCAGCAGCTTGGACGTGGGCGGTCAAGCCTACGAGCAGTACTTC. It is translated as CASSLDVGGQAYEQYF. This chain connects TRBV5-1 to TRBJ2-7; D gene unclear. In germline, CDR1 is SGHRS, CDR2 YFSETQ. CDR3 length: 16 residues. The V and J ends lost 0 bases and 2 bases respectively, with 15 bases between them. Looking up the rest from reference TRBV5-1 and TRBJ2-7 gives the full variable domain: KAGVTQTPRYLIKTRGQQVTLSCSPISGHRSVSWYQQTPGQGLQFLFEYFSETQRNKGNFPGRFSGRQFSNSRSEMNVSTLELGDSALYLCASSLDVGGQAYEQYFGPGTRLTVT.

The chain carries TRBV20-1 and TRBJ2-3; 7 nucleotides agree with TRBD2. The CDR3 runs to 17 residues. V shed 5 bases, J shed 2 bases, and the junction held 16 bases outside the gene matches. Germline V lookup: CDR1 DFQATT, CDR2 SNEGSKA (reference sequence). In DNA, the CDR3 is TGCAGTGCTCCTACTGGCGGGGGAATGTGGGTCACAGATACGCAGTATTTT. Protein product: CSAPTGGGMWVTDTQYF.

Ten or more counts support this clonotype. This chain links TRBV28 with TRBJ2-1, with 14 nucleotides matching TRBD2. There are 15 residues in the CDR3. Germline V lookup: CDR1 MDHEN, CDR2 SYDVKM. J gave up 9 bases and V 6 bases, and 7 bases lay outside the gene matches. CDR3 sequence: CASRPPGLAGAEQFF. Written as DNA, the CDR3 is TGTGCCAGCAGACCTCCGGGACTAGCGGGAGCTGAGCAGTTCTTC. Based on the CDR3 plus reference TRBV28 and TRBJ2-1, the full variable domain is DVKVTQSSRYLVKRTGEKVFLECVQDMDHENMFWYRQDPGLGLRLIYFSYDVKMKEKGDIPEGYSVSREKKERFSLILESASTNQTSMYLCASRPPGLAGAEQFFGPGTRLTVL.

There are a few counts of this clonotype. This chain uses TRBV11-2 with TRBJ1-2, with a weak D call TRBD1 (6 bases). The CDR3 is made up of 16 amino acids. V lost 2 bases and J lost 4, with 17 bases in between. The V gene's germline CDR1 is SGHAT and CDR2 FQNNGV. The CDR3 region has the DNA TGTGCCAGCAGCTTAACCTACCGGGGGCTCGTCTATGGCTACACCTTC. Its protein is CASSLTYRGLVYGYTF.

This clonotype is a singleton in its sample. The chain couples TRBV19 to TRBJ2-7; 7 bases agree with TRBD2. This CDR3 contains 13 residues. V shed 5 bases and J 9 bases; nucleotides not matched to a gene: 10. In germline, CDR1 is LNHDA, CDR2 SQIVND (reference sequence). The CDR3: CASSPDVGRGQYF. The CDR3 DNA reads TGTGCCAGTAGTCCCGACGTGGGGAGGGGGCAGTACTTC.

Remarks on this clonotype: At one of its ends the junction is not consistent with the germline gene, which may arise from a read error. This chain connects TRBV12-3 or TRBV12-4 to TRBJ1-1, with D uncertain. This CDR3 comprises 13 residues. Here the CDR3 reads CASSLGLNTEALF. CDR3 nucleotide sequence: TGTGCCAGCAGTCTTGGACTCAACACTGAAGCTCTCTTT.

This clonotype has at least ten counts. This chain links TRBV3-1 with TRBJ2-7; D is possibly TRBD1 (6 bases). V lost 1 base and J lost 3, with 13 bases in between. Germline CDR1 LGHDT, CDR2 YNNKEL (reference sequence). The CDR3 runs 15 residues. CDR3 nucleotides: TGTGCCAGCAGCCAAGGACAGGCGAGGCTCTACGAGCAGTACTTC. Amino acids: CASSQGQARLYEQYF.